Shown below are 32 T cell receptor beta chains from a single sample sequenced in a study of early T cells in non-severe SARS-CoV-2 infection. TCRdb redid the calling of the 5' RACE reads with MiXCR, one entry per CDR3 protein. The sample carries fewer than 35,000 distinct CDR3 sequences, roughly 7.2% recorded once. Sequenced input: whole blood. These receptors were taken from an adult who was a healthcare worker with PCR-confirmed SARS-CoV-2 infection or an uninfected control (not recorded which).

This clonotype was seen many times. This chain links TRBV29-1 with TRBJ1-3, with D possibly being TRBD1 (5 bases). Between the trimmed V and J ends, which lost 6 bases and 2 bases, there was a span of 11 bases. This CDR3 is 13 amino acids long. Germline-derived CDR1 and CDR2 are SQVTM and ANQGSEA. In nucleotides, the CDR3 is TGCAGCGTGGCGATGACAGCTGGAAACACCATATATTTT. It codes for CSVAMTAGNTIYF.

This clonotype was recorded at least ten times. A junction boundary mismatches the germline segment, possibly from a read error. The chain combines TRBV28 with TRBJ1-4, with TRBD1 as a possible D gene (6 bases). This CDR3 is built from 13 residues. Germline loops: CDR1 MDHEN, CDR2 SYDVKM. CDR3: CASSSPGPGGLIF. The CDR3 DNA is TGTGCCAGCAGTTCCCCAGGCCCCGGGGGCTTAATTTTT.

This clonotype was detected many times. The chain carries TRBV6-5 and TRBJ2-7, with 9 nucleotides matching TRBD1. The ends lost 4 bases at V and 1 base at J; junction bases unmatched: 8. The CDR3 runs to 16 residues. Germline-derived CDR1 and CDR2 are MNHEY and SVGAGI. In nucleotides, the CDR3 is TGTGCCAGCAGTTCCTCCGGGACAGGGTTATCCTACGAGCAGTACTTC. The encoded protein is CASSSSGTGLSYEQYF.

This clonotype has at least ten counts. This sequence joins TRBV5-1 and TRBJ2-5, with a tentative D call TRBD2 (6 bases). CDR1 SGHRS and CDR2 YFSETQ come from the germline V gene. This CDR3 region has 16 residues. V lost 4 bases and J lost 2, with 18 bases in between. The CDR3 DNA is TGCGCCAGCAGCCCGAGCGGGCCCCTTTCGCAAGAGACCCAGTACTTC. Amino acids: CASSPSGPLSQETQYF. The full variable domain, completed using reference TRBV5-1 and TRBJ2-5, is KAGVTQTPRYLIKTRGQQVTLSCSPISGHRSVSWYQQTPGQGLQFLFEYFSETQRNKGNFPGRFSGRQFSNSRSEMNVSTLELGDSALYLCASSPSGPLSQETQYFGPGTRLLVL.

This clonotype appeared many times. The chain recombines TRBV28 with TRBJ1-5; D is ambiguous. Germline assignment: CDR1 MDHEN and CDR2 SYDVKM. CDR3 size: 14 residues. V lost 6 bases to trimming and J lost 1 base, with 10 bases between them. CDR3 region: CASRSQRSNQPQHF. The CDR3 region has the DNA TGTGCCAGCAGATCTCAGAGGAGCAATCAGCCCCAGCATTTT.

This clonotype has a count of ten or more. The genes are TRBV12-3 or TRBV12-4 and TRBJ2-1; possible D gene TRBD2, 5 bases. The germline V and J ends were trimmed by 6 bases and 4 bases, with 22 bases remaining between them. The CDR3 consists of 17 residues. CDR3 residues: CASSSPGLTYKYNEQFF. Written as DNA, the CDR3 is TGTGCCAGCAGCTCACCAGGACTCACCTATAAGTACAATGAGCAGTTCTTC.

This clonotype has at least ten counts. This chain joins TRBV5-4 and TRBJ1-5, with D possibly being TRBD1 (5 bases). Germline CDR1 reads SGHNT; CDR2 reads YYREEE (reference sequence). This CDR3 has 14 residues. Trimming removed 0 bases from V and 3 bases from J, with 7 bases in between. CDR3 in amino acids: CASSLAGANQPQHF. The DNA of the CDR3 is TGTGCCAGCAGCTTGGCTGGGGCCAATCAGCCCCAGCATTTT.

Judged by abundance, this clonotype is medium-sized. For the CDR3, the DNA is TGCAGTGCCCACCTCCGGAGGGGCGCAGATACGCAGTATTTT. The encoded protein is CSAHLRRGADTQYF. The rearrangement joins TRBV20-1 to TRBJ2-3, with D possibly matching TRBD2 (6 bases). V was shortened by 6 bases and J by 4 bases, with 17 bases between the two germline ends. The CDR3 covers 14 residues. Germline CDR1 reads DFQATT; CDR2 reads SNEGSKA (reference sequence).

Comment on this clonotype: Sequence at one end of the junction differs from germline and may be a read error. The chain has TRBV19 and TRBJ1-4; 8 bases match TRBD1. CDR1 LNHDA and CDR2 SQIVND come from the germline V gene (reference sequence). The CDR3 has 15 amino acids. Here the CDR3 DNA reads TGTGCCAGTAGGGATCCGGGACAGGTCTCTGAAAAGCTGTTTTTT. This gives the protein CASRDPGQVSEKLFF. Drawing the rest from reference TRBV19 and TRBJ1-4, the complete variable domain is DGGITQSPKYLFRKEGQNVTLSCEQNLNHDAMYWYRQDPGQGLRLIYYSQIVNDFQKGDIAEGYSVSREKKESFPLTVTSAQKNPTAFYLCASRDPGQVSEKLFFGSGTQLSVL.

This clonotype was seen many times. The chain joins TRBV6-1 to TRBJ1-2; D call uncertain. Trimming took off 0 bases at V and 2 bases at J, with 13 bases between the two ends. CDR1 is MNHNS and CDR2 is SASEGT in the germline V gene. CDR3 length: 16 amino acids. The CDR3 DNA reads TGTGCCAGCAGTGAAGCGGCGGGAAGGGAAAACTATGGCTACACCTTC. This encodes CASSEAAGRENYGYTF.

This clonotype showed up just a few times. The V gene is TRBV7-8, the J gene TRBJ2-1; TRBD1 might be the D (5 bases). Germline V lookup: CDR1 SGHVS, CDR2 FQNEAQ. The V end was cut by 5 bases, the J end by 2 bases, with 13 bases between. This CDR3 comprises 15 residues. The CDR3 loop reads CASSLDRTTYNEQFF. CDR3 in DNA: TGTGCCAGCAGCCTTGACAGAACCACCTACAATGAGCAGTTCTTC.

This clonotype is labeled as medium-sized. In DNA, the CDR3 is TGTGCCAGCACCCTCACCCCCACCGGGACCAGATGGGGCGAGCAGTACTTC. Translated, it gives CASTLTPTGTRWGEQYF. This chain joins TRBV28 and TRBJ2-7, with D perhaps given as TRBD1 or TRBD2 (5 bases each). The germline V and J ends were trimmed by 7 bases and 6 bases, with 28 bases remaining between them. This CDR3 has 17 residues. CDR1 MDHEN and CDR2 SYDVKM come from the germline V gene. The whole variable domain, filled in from reference TRBV28 and TRBJ2-7, reads DVKVTQSSRYLVKRTGEKVFLECVQDMDHENMFWYRQDPGLGLRLIYFSYDVKMKEKGDIPEGYSVSREKKERFSLILESASTNQTSMYLCASTLTPTGTRWGEQYFGPGTRLTVT.

The chain carries TRBV6-6 and TRBJ1-1; D is perhaps TRBD1 (6 bases). The germline gives CDR1 MNHNY, CDR2 SVGAGI (reference sequence). This CDR3 is 12 amino acids long. Trimming pared 11 bases from V and 1 base from J, leaving 11 bases between. CDR3 protein: CAARTENTEAFF. Here the CDR3 DNA reads TGTGCCGCGAGGACAGAGAACACTGAAGCTTTCTTT.

The rearrangement uses TRBV10-3 and TRBJ2-5; unclear D gene. The CDR3 has 12 residues. CDR1 ENHRY and CDR2 SYGVKD come from the germline V gene. Deletions cut 0 bases from V and 5 bases from J, with 4 bases between. The CDR3 loop is CAISESFETQYF. The CDR3 DNA sequence: TGTGCCATCAGTGAGTCGTTTGAGACCCAGTACTTC.

This clonotype was detected ten times or more. The chain recombines TRBV11-2 with TRBJ2-2; D is ambiguous. Germline-derived CDR1 and CDR2 are SGHAT and FQNNGV. The CDR3 contains 16 residues. V was pared by 5 bases and J by 2 bases, with 15 bases between. The CDR3 DNA reads TGTGCCAGCAGCCCCCGAGGAGCGATAAACACCGGGGAGCTGTTTTTT. The encoded protein is CASSPRGAINTGELFF. Full variable domain (outside the CDR3, taken from reference TRBV11-2 and TRBJ2-2): EAGVAQSPRYKIIEKRQSVAFWCNPISGHATLYWYQQILGQGPKLLIQFQNNGVVDDSQLPKDRFSAERLKGVDSTLKIQPAKLEDSAVYLCASSPRGAINTGELFFGEGSRLTVL.

This clonotype was found many times. The chain is built from TRBV24-1 and TRBJ2-5; D is ambiguous. Germline values: CDR1 KGHDR, CDR2 SFDVKD. This CDR3 spans 15 amino acids. Trimming left V 2 bases short and J 2 bases short, with 11 bases between. The CDR3 coding sequence is TGTGCCACCAGTGATTCCCCTTGGGAACAAGAGACCCAGTACTTC. It specifies CATSDSPWEQETQYF.

There are a few counts of this clonotype. The chain couples TRBV21-1 to TRBJ2-2; the D call of TRBD2 is as the table states it, not checked on the DNA. TRBV21-1 is noted as a pseudogene. There are 19 residues in the CDR3. CDR3 DNA sequence: TGTGCCAGCAGCAATCGGACTAGCGGAGTCAGGGGGAACACCGGGGAGCTGTTTTTT. As protein: CASSNRTSGVRGNTGELFF.

In its sample, this clonotype was seen many times. V gene TRBV30 combines with J gene TRBJ1-6; no clear D gene. The CDR3 totals 13 residues. The germline gives CDR1 GTSNPN, CDR2 SVGIG (reference sequence). Deletions cut 0 bases from V and 5 bases from J, with 5 bases between. The CDR3 nucleotides are TGTGCCTGGAGTGTTGTGAATAATTCACCCCTCCACTTT. This encodes CAWSVVNNSPLHF.

This clonotype was seen many times. J is TRBJ1-4 and V is TRBV20-1; no reliable D call. Per the germline V gene, CDR1 is DFQATT and CDR2 is SNEGSKA (reference sequence). V was trimmed by 3 bases and J by 1 base, leaving 3 bases between them. The CDR3 length is 12 residues. In DNA, the CDR3 is TGCAGTGCTAGGGGAACTAATGAAAAACTGTTTTTT. Translation: CSARGTNEKLFF.

This clonotype was seen repeatedly, ten times or more. The V call is TRBV6-5, the J call TRBJ2-7; D may match TRBD1 or TRBD2 (5 bases each). Germline V lookup: CDR1 MNHEY, CDR2 SVGAGI. This CDR3 comprises 16 residues. The ends were cut back, 0 bases at V and 5 bases at J, with 17 bases in the middle. The CDR3 spells CASSYSAPRGSNEQYF. In DNA, the CDR3 is TGTGCCAGCAGTTACTCTGCCCCGAGGGGTAGCAACGAGCAGTACTTC.

This chain links TRBV27 with TRBJ2-7, with D possibly TRBD1 on 5 matching bases. Germline-derived CDR1 and CDR2 are MNHEY and SMNVEV (reference sequence). The CDR3 loop spans 14 amino acids. Trimming stripped 0 bases from V and 2 bases from J, with 8 bases between. This CDR3 is CASSLSGDAYEQYF. CDR3 bases: TGTGCCAGCAGTTTATCAGGGGATGCCTACGAGCAGTACTTC.

This clonotype was observed many times. The V gene is TRBV18, the J gene TRBJ1-1, with D possibly matching TRBD1 (6 bases). V lost 1 base and J lost 3, with 12 bases in between. The germline V gene has CDR1 KGHSH and CDR2 LQKENI. The CDR3 runs 15 residues. In DNA form, the CDR3 reads TGTGCCAGCTCACCACGAGGTCCAGGGGACACTGAAGCTTTCTTT. This gives the protein CASSPRGPGDTEAFF. The whole variable domain, filled in from reference TRBV18 and TRBJ1-1, reads NAGVMQNPRHLVRRRGQEARLRCSPMKGHSHVYWYRQLPEEGLKFMVYLQKENIIDESGMPKERFSAEFPKEGPSILRIQQVVRGDSAAYFCASSPRGPGDTEAFFGQGTRLTVV.

Points on this clonotype: The germline gene is not matched at one end of the junction; a read error may be the cause. The CDR3, as DNA: TGTGCCAGCTCCCATGGCCCTACCTACGAGCAATACTTC. This gives the protein CASSHGPTYEQYF. This chain joins TRBV2 and TRBJ2-7; no definite D call. Per germline, CDR1 SNHLY and CDR2 FYNNEI. The length of the CDR3 is 13 residues.

This clonotype was counted many times. The chain links TRBV28 to TRBJ2-3, with 10 bases matching TRBD2. CDR1 MDHEN and CDR2 SYDVKM come from the germline V gene. J lost 1 base, V lost 2 bases, and 3 bases had no gene match. This CDR3 comprises 16 residues. Here the CDR3 reads CASSLPGTSGTDTQYF. CDR3 nucleotide sequence: TGTGCCAGCAGTTTACCCGGGACTAGCGGCACAGATACGCAGTATTTT.

This clonotype was detected many times. The gene calls are TRBV3-1 and TRBJ2-3; weak D call: TRBD2 (6 bases). Germline CDR1 reads LGHDT; CDR2 reads YNNKEL (reference sequence). V lost 8 bases to trimming and J lost 6 bases, with 18 bases between them. The CDR3 spans 14 residues. CDR3 protein: CASRGAAVLDTQYF. CDR3 DNA: TGTGCCAGCCGCGGGGCGGCAGTGCTGGATACGCAGTATTTT.

This clonotype was picked up many times. The rearrangement joins TRBV29-1 to TRBJ1-4, with D possibly matching TRBD1 (5 bases). This CDR3 is 13 amino acids long. Germline V gives CDR1 SQVTM, CDR2 ANQGSEA. V was clipped by 6 bases and J by 6 bases, with 14 bases between them. CDR3 sequence: CSVRKDSHEKLFF. The CDR3 nucleotides are TGCAGCGTACGTAAAGACAGTCATGAAAAACTGTTTTTT.

This clonotype was seen at least ten times. In nucleotides, the CDR3 is TGTGCCAGTAGTACCCGGGGCCAGAAGTCTGGGGCCAACGTCCTGACTTTC. This gives the protein CASSTRGQKSGANVLTF. The V and J genes are TRBV19 and TRBJ2-6; D tentatively reads TRBD1 or TRBD2 (5 bases each). The CDR3 has 17 residues. The V end was cut by 4 bases, the J end by 1 base, with 14 bases between. Germline CDR1 and CDR2: LNHDA and SQIVND (reference sequence).

Sample share makes this clonotype medium-sized (0.01 to 0.1%). The chain links TRBV7-8 to TRBJ2-7, with D possibly being TRBD1 (5 bases). From germline, CDR1 is SGHVS and CDR2 FQNEAQ. Trimming pared 1 base from V and 0 bases from J, leaving 7 bases between. CDR3 length: 14 residues. This CDR3 reads CASSLGGNSYEQYF. CDR3 coding DNA: TGTGCCAGCAGCTTAGGGGGCAACTCCTACGAGCAGTACTTC.

The chain links TRBV6-1 to TRBJ2-1, with a possible D match to TRBD1 (6 bases). CDR1 MNHNS and CDR2 SASEGT come from the germline V gene. The CDR3 sequence is 10 residues long. With 7 bases removed from V and 9 bases from J, the gap between germline ends came to 7 bases. CDR3: CASKGVEQFF. CDR3 nucleotides: TGTGCCAGCAAGGGGGTTGAGCAGTTCTTC.

This clonotype occurred many times. The rearrangement joins TRBV20-1 to TRBJ2-1; 11 positions match TRBD1. CDR1 is DFQATT, CDR2 SNEGSKA, per germline (reference sequence). This CDR3 contains 15 residues. V lost 2 bases, J lost 4 bases, and 4 bases stayed unmatched. CDR3 sequence reads: CSARSGDRGYNEQFF. CDR3 sequence (DNA): TGCAGTGCTAGATCCGGGGACAGGGGGTACAATGAGCAGTTCTTC.

This chain joins TRBV3-1 and TRBJ2-3, with 7 bases matching TRBD2. V was pared by 1 base and J by 1 base, with 8 bases of the junction left unmatched. The germline V gene encodes CDR1 LGHDT and CDR2 YNNKEL (reference sequence). CDR3 length: 17 amino acids. CDR3 bases: TGTGCCAGCAGCCAAGTCTCTGGGCTAGCGGGCACAGATACGCAGTATTTT. Translated: CASSQVSGLAGTDTQYF.

The sample holds many counts of this clonotype. The rearrangement joins TRBV19 to TRBJ1-1, with D perhaps matching TRBD1 (5 bases). The CDR3 has 16 amino acids. Per germline, CDR1 LNHDA and CDR2 SQIVND (reference sequence). V lost 7 bases and J 6 bases, leaving 24 bases between the germline ends. The CDR3: CASTPGSERPGAEAFF. For the CDR3, the DNA is TGTGCCAGTACCCCTGGGAGCGAACGGCCGGGGGCTGAAGCTTTCTTT.